This T cell receptor (beta chain) stems from a study of HIV-infected children after antiretroviral therapy interruption. Study at large: Interruption-arm sampling covered weeks 0, 12, interruption end (24 or 48), and about 3 years post-study.

RNA-based 3' RACE libraries used unique molecular identifiers. MiXCR, run by TCRdb on the 3' RACE reads, gives a single entry per CDR3 protein. The sample lists about 86,000 distinct CDR3 sequences; around 6.9% were seen once. Treatment described: PENTA 11 planned treatment interruption arm or continuous ART arm. Samples needed at least 5 million viable cryopreserved PBMCs. The material was CD45RA+ CD4+ T cells from PBMCs, pooled from several time points, obtained from a donor given antiretroviral therapy, either interrupted or continuous. Indicated subset: naive CD4+ CD45RA+ CD45RO- T cells. The sequence was collected from a pool of human donors with HIV.

The CDR3 nucleotides are TGCAGCGTTGCGAGGGAAGCCCACGAGCAGTACTTC. Its protein is CSVAREAHEQYF. The rearrangement joins TRBV29-1 to TRBJ2-7, with a tentative D call TRBD2 (5 bases). CDR1 and CDR2 from the germline V gene are SQVTM and ANQGSEA. V lost 4 bases and J 5 bases, leaving 12 bases between the germline ends. This CDR3 contains 12 residues.